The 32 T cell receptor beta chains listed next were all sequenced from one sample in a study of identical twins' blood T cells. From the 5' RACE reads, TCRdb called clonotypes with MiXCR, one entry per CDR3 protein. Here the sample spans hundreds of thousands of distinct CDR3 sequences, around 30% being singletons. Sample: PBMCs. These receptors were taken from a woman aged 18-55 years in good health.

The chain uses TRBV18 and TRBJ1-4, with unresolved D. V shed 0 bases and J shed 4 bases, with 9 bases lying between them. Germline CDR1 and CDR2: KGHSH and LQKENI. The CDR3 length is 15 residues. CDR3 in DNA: TGTGCCAGCTCACCACCATCCGGGCGTAATGAAAAACTGTTTTTT. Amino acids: CASSPPSGRNEKLFF.

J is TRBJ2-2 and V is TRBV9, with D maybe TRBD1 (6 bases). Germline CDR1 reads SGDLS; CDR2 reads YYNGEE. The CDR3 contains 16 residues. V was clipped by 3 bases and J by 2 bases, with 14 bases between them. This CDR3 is CASSGSGDPNTGELFF. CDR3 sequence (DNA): TGTGCCAGCAGCGGATCAGGGGACCCAAACACCGGGGAGCTGTTTTTT.

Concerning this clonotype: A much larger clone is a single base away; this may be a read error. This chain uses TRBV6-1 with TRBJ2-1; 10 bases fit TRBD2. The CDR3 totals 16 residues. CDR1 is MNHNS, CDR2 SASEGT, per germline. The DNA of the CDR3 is TGTGCCAGCACCTACTTTAGCGGGGGGTTCTACAATGAGCGGTTCTTC. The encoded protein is CASTYFSGGFYNERFF.

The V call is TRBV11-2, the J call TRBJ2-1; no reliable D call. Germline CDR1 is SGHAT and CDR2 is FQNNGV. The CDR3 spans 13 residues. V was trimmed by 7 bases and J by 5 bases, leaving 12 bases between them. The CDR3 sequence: CASIWSANNEQFF. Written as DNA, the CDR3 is TGTGCCAGCATATGGTCAGCGAACAATGAGCAGTTCTTC. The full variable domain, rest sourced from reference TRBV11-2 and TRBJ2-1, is EAGVAQSPRYKIIEKRQSVAFWCNPISGHATLYWYQQILGQGPKLLIQFQNNGVVDDSQLPKDRFSAERLKGVDSTLKIQPAKLEDSAVYLCASIWSANNEQFFGPGTRLTVL.

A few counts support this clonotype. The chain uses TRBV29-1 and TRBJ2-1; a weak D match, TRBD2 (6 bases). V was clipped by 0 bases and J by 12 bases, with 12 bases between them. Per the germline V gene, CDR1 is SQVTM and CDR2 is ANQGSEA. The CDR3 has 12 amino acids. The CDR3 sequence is CSVEDPGLGQFF. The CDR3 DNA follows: TGCAGCGTTGAAGATCCGGGACTCGGGCAGTTCTTC.

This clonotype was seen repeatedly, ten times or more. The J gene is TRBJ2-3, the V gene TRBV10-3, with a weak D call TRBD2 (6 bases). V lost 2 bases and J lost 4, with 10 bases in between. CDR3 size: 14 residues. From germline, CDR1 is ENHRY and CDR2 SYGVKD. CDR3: CAISETSRADTQYF. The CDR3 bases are TGTGCCATCAGTGAGACTAGCCGGGCAGATACGCAGTATTTT.

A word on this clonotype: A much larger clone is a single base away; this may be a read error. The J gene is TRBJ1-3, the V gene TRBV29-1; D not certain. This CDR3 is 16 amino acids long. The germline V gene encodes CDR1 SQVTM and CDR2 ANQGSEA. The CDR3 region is CSAEATAGLSGNTIYF. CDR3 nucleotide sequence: TGCAGCGCTGAAGCGACGGCAGGTCTATCTGGAAACACCATATATTTT.

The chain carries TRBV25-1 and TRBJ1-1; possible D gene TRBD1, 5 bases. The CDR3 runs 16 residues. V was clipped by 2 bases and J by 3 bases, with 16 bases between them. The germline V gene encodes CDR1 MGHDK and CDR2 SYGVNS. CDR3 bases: TGTGCCAGCAGTGAACCGGCGGGAAGGGGCGACACTGAAGCTTTCTTT. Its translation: CASSEPAGRGDTEAFF.

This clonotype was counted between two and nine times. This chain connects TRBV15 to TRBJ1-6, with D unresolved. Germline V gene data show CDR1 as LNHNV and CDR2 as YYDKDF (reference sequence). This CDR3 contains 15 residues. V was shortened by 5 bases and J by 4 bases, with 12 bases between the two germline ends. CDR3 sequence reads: CATSAWGEYNSPLHF. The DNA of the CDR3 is TGTGCCACCAGCGCGTGGGGAGAATATAATTCACCCCTCCACTTT. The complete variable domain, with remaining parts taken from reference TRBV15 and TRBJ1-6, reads DAMVIQNPRYQVTQFGKPVTLSCSQTLNHNVMYWYQQKSSQAPKLLFHYYDKDFNNEADTPDNFQSRRPNTSFCFLDIRSPGLGDTAMYLCATSAWGEYNSPLHFGNGTRLTVT.

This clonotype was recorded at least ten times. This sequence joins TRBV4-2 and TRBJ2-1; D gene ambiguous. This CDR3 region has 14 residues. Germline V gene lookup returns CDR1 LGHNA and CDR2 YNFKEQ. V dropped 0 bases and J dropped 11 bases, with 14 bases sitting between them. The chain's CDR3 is CASSQDRPSVKQFF. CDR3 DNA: TGTGCCAGCAGCCAAGATCGTCCCTCAGTGAAGCAGTTCTTC.

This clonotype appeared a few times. The CDR3 coding sequence is TGTGCCAGCAGCCGTCCAGGGTTGGCGCAGTATTTT. It yields the protein CASSRPGLAQYF. The chain carries TRBV3-1 and TRBJ2-3, with D perhaps matching TRBD1 (5 bases). Germline CDR1 reads LGHDT; CDR2 reads YNNKEL (reference sequence). The CDR3 length is 12 residues. Deletions cut 4 bases from V and 10 bases from J, with 12 bases between.

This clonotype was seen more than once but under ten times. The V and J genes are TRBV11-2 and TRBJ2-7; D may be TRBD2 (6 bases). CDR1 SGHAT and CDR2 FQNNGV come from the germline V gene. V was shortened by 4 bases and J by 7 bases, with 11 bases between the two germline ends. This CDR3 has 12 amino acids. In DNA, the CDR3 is TGTGCCAGCAGCTGGGACTCGGGGGAGCAGTACTTC. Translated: CASSWDSGEQYF. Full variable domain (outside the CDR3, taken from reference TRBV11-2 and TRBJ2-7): EAGVAQSPRYKIIEKRQSVAFWCNPISGHATLYWYQQILGQGPKLLIQFQNNGVVDDSQLPKDRFSAERLKGVDSTLKIQPAKLEDSAVYLCASSWDSGEQYFGPGTRLTVT.

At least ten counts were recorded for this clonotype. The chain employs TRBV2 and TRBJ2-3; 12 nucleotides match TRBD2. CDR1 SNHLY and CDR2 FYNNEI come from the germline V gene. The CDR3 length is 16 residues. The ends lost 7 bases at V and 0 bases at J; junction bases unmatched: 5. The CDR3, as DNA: TGTGCCAGCACCAGGCTAGCGGGGGGGAGCACAGATACGCAGTATTTT. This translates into CASTRLAGGSTDTQYF.

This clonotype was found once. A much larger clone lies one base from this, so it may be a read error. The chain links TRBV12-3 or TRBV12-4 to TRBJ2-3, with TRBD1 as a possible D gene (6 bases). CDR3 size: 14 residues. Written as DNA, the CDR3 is TGTGCCAGCAAATTTGACAGGAGCACAGATGCGCAGTATTTT. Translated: CASKFDRSTDAQYF.

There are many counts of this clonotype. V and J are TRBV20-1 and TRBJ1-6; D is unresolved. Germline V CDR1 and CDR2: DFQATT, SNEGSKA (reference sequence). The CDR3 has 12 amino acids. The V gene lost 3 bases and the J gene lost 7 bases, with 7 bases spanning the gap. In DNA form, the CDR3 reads TGCAGTGCTAGTGGCGTGAATTCACCCCTCCACTTT. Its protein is CSASGVNSPLHF.

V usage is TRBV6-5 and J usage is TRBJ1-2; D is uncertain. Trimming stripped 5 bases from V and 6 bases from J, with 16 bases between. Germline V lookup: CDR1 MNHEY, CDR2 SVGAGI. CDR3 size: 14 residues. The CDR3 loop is CASSVGPLGNGYTF. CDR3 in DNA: TGTGCCAGCAGTGTGGGCCCCTTGGGCAATGGCTACACCTTC.

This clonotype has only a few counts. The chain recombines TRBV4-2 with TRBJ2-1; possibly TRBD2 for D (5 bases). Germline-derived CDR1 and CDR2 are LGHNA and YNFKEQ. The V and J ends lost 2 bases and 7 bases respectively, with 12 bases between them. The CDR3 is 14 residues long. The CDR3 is CASSQLGGVNEQFF. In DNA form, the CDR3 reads TGTGCCAGCAGCCAATTAGGAGGCGTAAATGAGCAGTTCTTC.

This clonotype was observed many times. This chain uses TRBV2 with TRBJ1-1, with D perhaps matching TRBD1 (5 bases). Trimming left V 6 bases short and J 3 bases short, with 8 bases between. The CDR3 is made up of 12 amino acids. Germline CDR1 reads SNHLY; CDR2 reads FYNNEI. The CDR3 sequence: CASSTGDTEAFF. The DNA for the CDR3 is TGTGCCAGCAGCACAGGAGACACTGAAGCTTTCTTT.

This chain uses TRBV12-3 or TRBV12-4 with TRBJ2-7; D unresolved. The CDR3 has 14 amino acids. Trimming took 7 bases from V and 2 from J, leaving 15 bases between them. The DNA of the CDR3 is TGTGCCAGCACCTACGTCCCGGGTACCTACGAGCAGTACTTC. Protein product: CASTYVPGTYEQYF.

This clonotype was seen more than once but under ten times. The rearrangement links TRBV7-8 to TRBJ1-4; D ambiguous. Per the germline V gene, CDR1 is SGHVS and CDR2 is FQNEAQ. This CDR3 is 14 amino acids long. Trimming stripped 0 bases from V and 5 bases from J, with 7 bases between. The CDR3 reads CASSLAPANEKLFF. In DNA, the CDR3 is TGTGCCAGCAGCTTAGCTCCGGCCAATGAAAAACTGTTTTTT.

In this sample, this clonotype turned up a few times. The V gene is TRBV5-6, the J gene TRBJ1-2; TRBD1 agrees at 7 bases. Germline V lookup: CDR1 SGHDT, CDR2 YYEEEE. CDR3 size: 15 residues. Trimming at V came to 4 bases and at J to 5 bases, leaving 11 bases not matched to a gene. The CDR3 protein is CASSLTPTGYYGYTF. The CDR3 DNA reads TGTGCCAGCAGCCTAACCCCGACAGGGTATTATGGCTACACCTTC. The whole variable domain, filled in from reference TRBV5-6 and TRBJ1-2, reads DAGVTQSPTHLIKTRGQQVTLRCSPKSGHDTVSWYQQALGQGPQFIFQYYEEEERQRGNFPDRFSGHQFPNYSSELNVNALLLGDSALYLCASSLTPTGYYGYTFGSGTRLTVV.

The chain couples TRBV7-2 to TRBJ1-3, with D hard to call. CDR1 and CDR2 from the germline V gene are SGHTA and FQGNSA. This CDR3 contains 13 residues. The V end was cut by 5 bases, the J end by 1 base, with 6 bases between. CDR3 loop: CASSVISGNTIYF. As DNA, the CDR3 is TGTGCCAGCAGCGTCATATCTGGAAACACCATATATTTT. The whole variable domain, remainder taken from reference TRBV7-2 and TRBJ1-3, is GAGVSQSPSNKVTEKGKDVELRCDPISGHTALYWYRQSLGQGLEFLIYFQGNSAPDKSGLPSDRFSAERTGGSVSTLTIQRTQQEDSAVYLCASSVISGNTIYFGEGSWLTVV.

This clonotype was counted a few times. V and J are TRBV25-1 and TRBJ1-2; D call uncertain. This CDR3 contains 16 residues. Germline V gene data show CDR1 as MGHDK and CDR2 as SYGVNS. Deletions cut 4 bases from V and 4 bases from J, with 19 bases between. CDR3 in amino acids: CASSASSVGSFYGYTF. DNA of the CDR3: TGTGCCAGCAGTGCATCCTCAGTTGGCAGTTTCTATGGCTACACCTTC.

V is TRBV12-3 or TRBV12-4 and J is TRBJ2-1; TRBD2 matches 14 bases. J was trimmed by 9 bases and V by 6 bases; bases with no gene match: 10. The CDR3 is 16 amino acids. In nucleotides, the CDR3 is TGTGCCAGCAGGCTTGGGACTAGCGGGAGTAATAGTGAGCAGTTCTTC. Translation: CASRLGTSGSNSEQFF.

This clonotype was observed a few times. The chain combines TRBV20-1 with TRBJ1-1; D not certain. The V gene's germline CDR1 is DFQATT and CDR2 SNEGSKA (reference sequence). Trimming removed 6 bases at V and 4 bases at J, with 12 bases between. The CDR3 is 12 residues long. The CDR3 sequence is CSASSGTTEAFF. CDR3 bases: TGCAGTGCGTCATCCGGAACCACTGAAGCTTTCTTT.

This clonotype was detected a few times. The CDR3 sequence: CASSYSRDRLSAGYTF. The CDR3 coding sequence is TGTGCCAGCAGTTACTCTAGGGACCGGCTTTCGGCTGGCTACACCTTC. This rearrangement joins TRBV6-5 to TRBJ1-2; perhaps TRBD1 as D (5 bases). The CDR3 has 16 amino acids. V lost 0 bases, J lost 7 bases, and 18 bases lay in between. The germline gives CDR1 MNHEY, CDR2 SVGAGI.

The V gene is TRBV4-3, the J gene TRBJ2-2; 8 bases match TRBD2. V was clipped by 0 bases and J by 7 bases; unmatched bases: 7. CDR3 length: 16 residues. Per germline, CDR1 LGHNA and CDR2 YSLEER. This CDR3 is CASSQDLAGISGELFF. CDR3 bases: TGCGCCAGCAGCCAAGACTTAGCGGGAATTAGCGGGGAGCTGTTTTTT.

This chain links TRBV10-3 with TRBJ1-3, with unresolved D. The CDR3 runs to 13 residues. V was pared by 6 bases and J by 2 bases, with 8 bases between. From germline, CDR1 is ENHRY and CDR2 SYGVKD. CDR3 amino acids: CAIRISTGNTIYF. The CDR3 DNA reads TGTGCCATCAGAATCTCGACTGGAAACACCATATATTTT.

This chain's CDR3 is CASSADSSTDTQYF. The CDR3 nucleotides read TGTGCCAGCAGCGCGGACTCCAGCACAGATACGCAGTATTTT. V is TRBV9 and J is TRBJ2-3, with D perhaps matching TRBD2 (5 bases). The CDR3 loop spans 14 amino acids. Trimming pared 3 bases from V and 0 bases from J, leaving 8 bases between. Germline V CDR1 and CDR2: SGDLS, YYNGEE.

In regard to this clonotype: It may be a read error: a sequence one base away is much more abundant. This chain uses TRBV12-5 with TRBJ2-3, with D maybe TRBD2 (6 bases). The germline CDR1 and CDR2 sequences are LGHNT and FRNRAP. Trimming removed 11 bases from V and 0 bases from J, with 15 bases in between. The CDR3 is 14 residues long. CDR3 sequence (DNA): TGTGCTGCTACCCCCGGGGGTAGCACAGATACGCAGTATTTT. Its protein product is CAATPGGSTDTQYF.

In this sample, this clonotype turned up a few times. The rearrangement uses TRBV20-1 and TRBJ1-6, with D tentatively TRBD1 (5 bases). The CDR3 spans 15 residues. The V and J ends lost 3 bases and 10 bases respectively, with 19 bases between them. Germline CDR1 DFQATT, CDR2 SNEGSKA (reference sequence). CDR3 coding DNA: TGCAGTGCTAGGGCCGCCTCAGGGTTCGAGTCACCCCTCCACTTT. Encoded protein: CSARAASGFESPLHF.

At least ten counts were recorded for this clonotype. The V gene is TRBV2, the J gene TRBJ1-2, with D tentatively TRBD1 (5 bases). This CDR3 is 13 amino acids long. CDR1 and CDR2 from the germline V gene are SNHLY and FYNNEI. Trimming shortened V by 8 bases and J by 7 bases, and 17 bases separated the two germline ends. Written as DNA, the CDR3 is TGTGCCAGCCCGGAGAAGACAGCGGTTGGCTACACCTTC. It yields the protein CASPEKTAVGYTF.